One and the same sample provided the 10 T cell receptor beta chains below, sequenced in a study of OX40 agonist ivuxolimab in advanced cancers. The protocol was immunoSEQ multiplex PCR, while the TCRdb copy is restricted to in-frame clones and leaves out a portion. Among around 7,000 clones listed, approximately 78% were seen once. The sample consisted of CD4+ or CD8+ T cells sorted from blood, taken in a trial of the OX40 agonist ivuxolimab. The source of these receptors is an adult with an advanced solid tumor such as melanoma, head and neck, liver or kidney cancer.

V is TRBV5-8 and J is TRBJ2-1, with D unresolved. From germline, CDR1 is SGHTS and CDR2 YDEGEE. The CDR3 sequence is 13 residues long. Between the trimmed V and J ends, which lost 0 bases and 4 bases, there was a span of 5 bases. The CDR3, as DNA: TGTGCCAGCAGCTTGGCTCTGTACAATGAGCAGTTCTTC. It translates to CASSLALYNEQFF.

The J gene is TRBJ1-1, the V gene TRBV2; TRBD1 might be the D (5 bases). The germline V and J ends were trimmed by 3 bases and 6 bases, with 26 bases remaining between them. Germline CDR1 reads SNHLY; CDR2 reads FYNNEI. This CDR3 comprises 18 residues. The CDR3 reads CASSDLGGRGTVFSEAFF. CDR3 DNA: TGTGCCAGCAGTGATTTAGGAGGAAGGGGAACGGTTTTTTCTGAAGCTTTCTTT. Based on the CDR3 plus reference TRBV2 and TRBJ1-1, the full variable domain is EPEVTQTPSHQVTQMGQEVILRCVPISNHLYFYWYRQILGQKVEFLVSFYNNEISEKSEIFDDQFSVERPDGSNFTLKIRSTKLEDSAMYFCASSDLGGRGTVFSEAFFGQGTRLTVV.

Concerning this clone itself: The sample has other DNA sequences that encode this CDR3 too. CDR3 amino acids: CASSSDRGTGNTIYF. The CDR3 DNA reads as TGTGCCAGCAGTTCTGACAGGGGGACTGGAAACACCATATATTTT. The chain joins TRBV5-4 to TRBJ1-3; TRBD1 matches at 9 bases. V lost 5 bases to trimming and J lost 2 bases; unmatched junction nucleotides: 5. Germline V gives CDR1 SGHNT, CDR2 YYREEE (reference sequence). The CDR3 contains 15 residues.

V is TRBV9 and J is TRBJ1-3; D is unresolved. Germline loops: CDR1 SGDLS, CDR2 YYNGEE. The length of the CDR3 is 15 residues. Trimming took off 3 bases at V and 3 bases at J, with 13 bases between the two ends. Here the CDR3 DNA reads TGTGCCAGCAGCGACACAGCGAACCTTGGAAACACCATATATTTT. Its protein product is CASSDTANLGNTIYF.

The chain combines TRBV7-7 with TRBJ2-2, with D tentatively TRBD1 (5 bases). This CDR3 has 14 residues. Trimming stripped 1 base from V and 6 bases from J, with 9 bases between. CDR1 is SSHAT and CDR2 is FNYEAQ in the germline V gene (reference sequence). The DNA of the CDR3 is TGTGCCAGCAGCTTAGATGGGGCGTCCGGGGAGCTGTTTTTT. Its protein product is CASSLDGASGELFF.

The chain recombines TRBV9 with TRBJ2-3; 8 bases align to TRBD1. Losses at the gene ends were 1 base for V and 3 bases for J; bases not matched to a gene: 4. This CDR3 comprises 15 residues. CDR1 and CDR2 (germline): SGDLS, YYNGEE. In DNA form, the CDR3 reads TGTGCCAGCAGCGTACAGACAGGGGCTACAGATACGCAGTATTTT. Its translation is CASSVQTGATDTQYF.

This clone appeared a single time. The rearrangement joins TRBV12-5 to TRBJ2-6, with D perhaps matching TRBD1 (5 bases). V was shortened by 5 bases and J by 5 bases, with 22 bases between the two germline ends. The germline V gene encodes CDR1 LGHNT and CDR2 FRNRAP. This CDR3 region has 18 residues. The CDR3 DNA sequence: TGTGCTAGTGGTATTAGGGGTGCAGGACAAAGTCGGGCCAACGTCCTGACTTTC. Its protein product is CASGIRGAGQSRANVLTF.

This clone was counted only a few times. The J gene is TRBJ2-7, the V gene TRBV19, with TRBD1 as a possible D gene (6 bases). V was trimmed by 5 bases and J by 6 bases, leaving 20 bases between them. The germline CDR1 and CDR2 sequences are LNHDA and SQIVND (reference sequence). The CDR3 is 15 amino acids. The CDR3 DNA reads TGTGCCAGTAGTTCTACAGGGATTTCGGAGGCCGAGCAGTACTTC. This translates into CASSSTGISEAEQYF. Complete variable domain (other parts from reference TRBV19 and TRBJ2-7): DGGITQSPKYLFRKEGQNVTLSCEQNLNHDAMYWYRQDPGQGLRLIYYSQIVNDFQKGDIAEGYSVSREKKESFPLTVTSAQKNPTAFYLCASSSTGISEAEQYFGPGTRLTVT.

The chain has TRBV4-1 and TRBJ1-2; D unresolved. Germline loops: CDR1 MGHRA, CDR2 YSYEKL. V lost 3 bases to trimming and J lost 8 bases, with 10 bases between them. The CDR3 length is 12 residues. CDR3 protein: CASSHGKGGYTF. The CDR3 bases are TGCGCCAGCAGCCATGGAAAAGGGGGCTACACCTTC.

This chain uses TRBV29-1 with TRBJ2-3, with a possible D match to TRBD1 (6 bases). The CDR3 is 15 residues long. Trimming took 6 bases from V and 3 from J, leaving 19 bases between them. Germline-derived CDR1 and CDR2 are SQVTM and ANQGSEA. As DNA, the CDR3 is TGCAGCGTCCCCAGGACAGTTCTCATAACAGATACGCAGTATTTT. This sequence encodes CSVPRTVLITDTQYF.